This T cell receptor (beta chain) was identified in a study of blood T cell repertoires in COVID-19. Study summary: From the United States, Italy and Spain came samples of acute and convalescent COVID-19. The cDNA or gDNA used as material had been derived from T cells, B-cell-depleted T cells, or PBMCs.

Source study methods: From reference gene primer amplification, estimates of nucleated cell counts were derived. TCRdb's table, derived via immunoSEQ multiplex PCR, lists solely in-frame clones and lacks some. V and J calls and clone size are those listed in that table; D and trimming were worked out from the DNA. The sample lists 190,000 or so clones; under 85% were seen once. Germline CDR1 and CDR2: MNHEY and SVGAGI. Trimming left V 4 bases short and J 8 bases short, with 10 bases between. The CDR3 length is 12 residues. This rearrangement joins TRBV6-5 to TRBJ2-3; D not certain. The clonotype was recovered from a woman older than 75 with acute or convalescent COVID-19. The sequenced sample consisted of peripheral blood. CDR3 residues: CASSSPLRTQYF. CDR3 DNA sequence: TGTGCCAGCAGTTCCCCCCTGCGTACGCAGTATTTT.